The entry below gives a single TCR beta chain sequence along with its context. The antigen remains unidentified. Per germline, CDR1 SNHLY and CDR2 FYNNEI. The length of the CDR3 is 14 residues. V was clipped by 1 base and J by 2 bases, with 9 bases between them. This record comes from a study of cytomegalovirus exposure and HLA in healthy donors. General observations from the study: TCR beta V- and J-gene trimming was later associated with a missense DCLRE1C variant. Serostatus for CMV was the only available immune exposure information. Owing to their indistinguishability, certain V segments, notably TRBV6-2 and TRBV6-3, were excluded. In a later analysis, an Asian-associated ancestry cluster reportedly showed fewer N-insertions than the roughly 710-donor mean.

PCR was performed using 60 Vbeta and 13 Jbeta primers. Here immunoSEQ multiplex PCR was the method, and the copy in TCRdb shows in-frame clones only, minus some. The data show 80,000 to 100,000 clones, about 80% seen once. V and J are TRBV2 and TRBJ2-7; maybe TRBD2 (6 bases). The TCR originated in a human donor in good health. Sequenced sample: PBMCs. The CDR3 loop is CASSEVGGPYEQYF. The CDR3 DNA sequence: TGTGCCAGCAGTGAAGTGGGGGGACCCTACGAGCAGTACTTC.